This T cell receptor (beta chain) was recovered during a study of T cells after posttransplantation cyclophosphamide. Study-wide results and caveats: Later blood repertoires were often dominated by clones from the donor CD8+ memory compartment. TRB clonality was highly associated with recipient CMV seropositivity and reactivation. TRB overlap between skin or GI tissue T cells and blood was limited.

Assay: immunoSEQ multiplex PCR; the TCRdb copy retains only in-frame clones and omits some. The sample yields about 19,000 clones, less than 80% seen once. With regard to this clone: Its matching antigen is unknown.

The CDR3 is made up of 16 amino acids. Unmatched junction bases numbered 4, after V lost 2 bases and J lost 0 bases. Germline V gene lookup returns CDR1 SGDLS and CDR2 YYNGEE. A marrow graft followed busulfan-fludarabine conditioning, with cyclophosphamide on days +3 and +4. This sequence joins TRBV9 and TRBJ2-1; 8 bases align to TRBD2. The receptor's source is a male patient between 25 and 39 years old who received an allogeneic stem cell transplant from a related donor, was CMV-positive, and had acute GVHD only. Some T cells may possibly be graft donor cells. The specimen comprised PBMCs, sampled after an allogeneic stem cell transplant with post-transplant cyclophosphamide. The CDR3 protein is CASSVLGTSSYNEQFF. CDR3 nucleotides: TGTGCCAGCAGCGTCCTCGGGACTAGCTCCTACAATGAGCAGTTCTTC.